These T cell receptor beta chains were read from a single sample in a study of cytomegalovirus exposure and HLA in healthy donors. Clones were read by immunoSEQ multiplex PCR, and TCRdb kept only the in-frame ones, dropping some. This table holds roughly 150,000 clones, roughly 80% found once. Sequenced input: PBMCs. The receptors were gathered from a male donor in good health and CMV-seronegative. CDR3s include the opening cysteine and the closing phenylalanine or tryptophan. A D gene is named only where the DNA matches it firmly. The size entry is marked missing in some rows and otherwise reads once, few, many or a size class.

d_gene: TRBD1
abundance: -
j_gene: TRBJ1-4
v_gene: TRBV27
CDR3aa: CASSPGTASQKLFF
CDR3nt: TGTGCCAGCTCCCCCGGGACAGCCTCTCAAAAACTGTTTTTT

d_gene: TRBD1
abundance: once
j_gene: TRBJ1-4
v_gene: TRBV7-6
CDR3aa: CASSLVGTGIRKLFF
CDR3nt: TGTGCCAGCAGCTTAGTCGGGACAGGGATTAGAAAACTGTTTTTT

d_gene: -
abundance: -
j_gene: TRBJ2-7
v_gene: TRBV6-5
CDR3aa: CASSFRQSPPYEQYF
CDR3nt: TGTGCCAGCAGTTTTCGACAGTCACCACCCTACGAGCAGTACTTC

d_gene: TRBD1
abundance: -
j_gene: TRBJ1-1
v_gene: TRBV18
CDR3aa: CASSMTGGEGEAFF
CDR3nt: TGTGCCAGCTCGATGACAGGGGGCGAGGGTGAAGCTTTCTTT

d_gene: TRBD1
abundance: -
j_gene: TRBJ2-7
v_gene: TRBV14
CDR3aa: CASSLQTGEPVYEQYF
CDR3nt: TGTGCCAGCAGCCTTCAGACAGGGGAGCCTGTTTACGAGCAGTACTTC

d_gene: TRBD2
abundance: -
j_gene: TRBJ2-7
v_gene: TRBV5-5
CDR3aa: CASSIGTSGGSYEQYF
CDR3nt: TGTGCCAGCAGCATCGGTACTAGCGGGGGGTCCTACGAGCAGTACTTC

d_gene: TRBD2
abundance: -
j_gene: TRBJ2-5
v_gene: TRBV6-5
CDR3aa: CASSYSSGGRETQYF
CDR3nt: TGTGCCAGCAGTTACTCTAGCGGGGGACGGGAGACCCAGTACTTC

d_gene: -
abundance: few
j_gene: TRBJ2-7
v_gene: TRBV30
CDR3aa: CAWSTGILLDEQYF
CDR3nt: TGTGCCTGGAGTACAGGGATCCTACTCGACGAGCAGTACTTC

d_gene: TRBD2
abundance: -
j_gene: TRBJ2-1
v_gene: TRBV11-1
CDR3aa: CASRVSGRAPGEQFF
CDR3nt: TGTGCCAGCAGAGTTAGCGGGAGGGCGCCGGGTGAGCAGTTCTTC

d_gene: -
abundance: -
j_gene: TRBJ2-5
v_gene: TRBV27
CDR3aa: CASSPVPLFEETQYF
CDR3nt: TGTGCCAGCAGTCCCGTACCCCTGTTTGAGGAGACCCAGTACTTC

d_gene: -
abundance: -
j_gene: TRBJ1-4
v_gene: TRBV5-1
CDR3aa: CASSLGGSTNEKLFF
CDR3nt: TGCGCCAGCAGCCTAGGGGGTTCAACTAATGAAAAACTGTTTTTT

d_gene: -
abundance: -
j_gene: TRBJ2-2
v_gene: TRBV18
CDR3aa: CASSPLSQRNTGELFF
CDR3nt: TGTGCCAGCTCACCTCTAAGCCAACGTAACACCGGGGAGCTGTTTTTT

d_gene: TRBD2
abundance: -
j_gene: TRBJ2-7
v_gene: TRBV6-1
CDR3aa: CASGRGGSSYEQYF
CDR3nt: TGTGCCAGCGGTCGGGGGGGATCAAGTTACGAGCAGTACTTC

d_gene: TRBD1
abundance: -
j_gene: TRBJ2-7
v_gene: TRBV5-1
CDR3aa: CASRGQDRIYEQYF
CDR3nt: TGCGCCAGCAGAGGACAGGACAGGATCTACGAGCAGTACTTC

d_gene: -
abundance: -
j_gene: TRBJ1-2
v_gene: TRBV7-2
CDR3aa: CASSSHPVAASYGYTF
CDR3nt: TGTGCCAGCAGCTCTCACCCAGTAGCTGCTTCCTATGGCTACACCTTC

d_gene: -
abundance: -
j_gene: TRBJ2-1
v_gene: TRBV6-1
CDR3aa: CASSGGGADNEQFF
CDR3nt: TGTGCCAGCAGTGGAGGGGGGGCGGACAATGAGCAGTTCTTC

d_gene: -
abundance: -
j_gene: TRBJ1-2
v_gene: TRBV5-5
CDR3aa: CASGSGGVGGVYGYTF
CDR3nt: TGTGCCAGCGGATCCGGGGGAGTTGGGGGGGTCTATGGCTACACCTTC

d_gene: TRBD1
abundance: -
j_gene: TRBJ2-7
v_gene: TRBV7-2
CDR3aa: CASSFGTGMAYEQYF
CDR3nt: TGTGCCAGCAGCTTCGGGACAGGGATGGCCTACGAGCAGTACTTC

d_gene: -
abundance: few
j_gene: TRBJ1-5
v_gene: TRBV10-1
CDR3aa: CASSVAGDSNQPQHF
CDR3nt: TGCGCCAGCAGTGTGGCAGGGGATAGCAATCAGCCCCAGCATTTT

d_gene: -
abundance: -
j_gene: TRBJ2-5
v_gene: TRBV5-5
CDR3aa: CASSPRGETQYF
CDR3nt: TGTGCCAGCAGCCCCCGGGGAGAGACCCAGTACTTC

d_gene: -
abundance: once
j_gene: TRBJ1-1
v_gene: TRBV9
CDR3aa: CASSSGGATEAFF
CDR3nt: TGTGCCAGCAGCTCCGGAGGGGCCACTGAAGCTTTCTTT

d_gene: TRBD1
abundance: -
j_gene: TRBJ2-3
v_gene: TRBV5-1
CDR3aa: CASSPPTGAGDTQYF
CDR3nt: TGCGCCAGCAGCCCTCCAACAGGGGCTGGAGATACGCAGTATTTT

d_gene: -
abundance: -
j_gene: TRBJ2-5
v_gene: TRBV18
CDR3aa: CASSSEAETQYF
CDR3nt: TGTGCCAGCTCATCCGAGGCAGAGACCCAGTACTTC

d_gene: TRBD1
abundance: -
j_gene: TRBJ2-7
v_gene: TRBV28
CDR3aa: CASTDRGPYEQYF
CDR3nt: TGTGCCAGCACTGACAGGGGGCCTTACGAGCAGTACTTC

d_gene: -
abundance: -
j_gene: TRBJ1-2
v_gene: TRBV6-6
CDR3aa: CASSPLTGQRGYTF
CDR3nt: TGTGCCAGCAGCCCGTTAACAGGGCAGCGTGGCTACACCTTC

d_gene: TRBD1
abundance: -
j_gene: TRBJ1-5
v_gene: TRBV7-8
CDR3aa: CASSSQFGTGVYQPQHF
CDR3nt: TGTGCCAGCAGCTCCCAATTCGGGACAGGGGTTTATCAGCCCCAGCATTTT

d_gene: TRBD2
abundance: -
j_gene: TRBJ2-1
v_gene: TRBV29-1
CDR3aa: CSVESRLAGAPNEQFF
CDR3nt: TGCAGCGTTGAATCTCGATTAGCGGGGGCCCCAAATGAGCAGTTCTTC

d_gene: -
abundance: -
j_gene: TRBJ2-1
v_gene: TRBV18
CDR3aa: CASSPRADNEQFF
CDR3nt: TGTGCCAGCTCACCCCGCGCGGACAATGAGCAGTTCTTC

d_gene: TRBD1
abundance: -
j_gene: TRBJ1-2
v_gene: TRBV27
CDR3aa: CASSLDRGYGYTF
CDR3nt: TGTGCCAGCAGCCTCGACAGGGGGTATGGCTACACCTTC

d_gene: -
abundance: -
j_gene: TRBJ2-1
v_gene: TRBV6-5
CDR3aa: CASSRGGYNEQFF
CDR3nt: TGTGCCAGCAGTCGCGGCGGATACAATGAGCAGTTCTTC

d_gene: -
abundance: -
j_gene: TRBJ1-1
v_gene: TRBV5-1
CDR3aa: CASSLEAPLNTEAFF
CDR3nt: TGCGCCAGCAGCTTGGAAGCCCCACTGAACACTGAAGCTTTCTTT

d_gene: -
abundance: few
j_gene: TRBJ1-2
v_gene: TRBV6-5
CDR3aa: CASSTETAGYTF
CDR3nt: TGTGCCAGCAGTACAGAGACGGCTGGCTACACCTTC

d_gene: -
abundance: -
j_gene: TRBJ1-2
v_gene: TRBV6-1
CDR3aa: CASSEVGLWAGGRGYGYTF
CDR3nt: TGTGCCAGCAGTGAAGTCGGGTTGTGGGCAGGCGGGCGCGGGTATGGCTACACCTTC

d_gene: -
abundance: -
j_gene: TRBJ2-2
v_gene: TRBV5-1
CDR3aa: CASSLSARRIPNTGELFF
CDR3nt: TGCGCCAGCAGCTTGTCAGCCCGGAGGATACCGAACACCGGGGAGCTGTTTTTT

d_gene: TRBD1
abundance: once
j_gene: TRBJ2-5
v_gene: TRBV19
CDR3aa: CASSIVWDRVSPGEQYF
CDR3nt: TGTGCCAGTAGTATAGTCTGGGACAGGGTGTCCCCCGGAGAGCAGTACTTC

d_gene: -
abundance: -
j_gene: TRBJ2-5
v_gene: TRBV6-5
CDR3aa: CASSYGQVQETQYF
CDR3nt: TGTGCCAGCAGTTACGGGCAAGTCCAAGAGACCCAGTACTTC

d_gene: -
abundance: few
j_gene: TRBJ1-2
v_gene: TRBV11-2
CDR3aa: CASSPGFWDTATDKDGYTF
CDR3nt: TGTGCCAGCAGCCCGGGGTTTTGGGATACAGCTACCGATAAGGATGGCTACACCTTC

d_gene: TRBD1
abundance: -
j_gene: TRBJ2-7
v_gene: TRBV18
CDR3aa: CASSSDRGSRDEQYF
CDR3nt: TGTGCCAGCTCATCGGACAGGGGCTCGAGAGACGAGCAGTACTTC

d_gene: TRBD2
abundance: -
j_gene: TRBJ2-7
v_gene: TRBV5-1
CDR3aa: CASSFGLAGGPSYEQYF
CDR3nt: TGCGCCAGCAGCTTTGGGCTAGCGGGGGGGCCCTCCTACGAGCAGTACTTC

d_gene: -
abundance: -
j_gene: TRBJ1-5
v_gene: TRBV4-2
CDR3aa: CASSQVGSAGDQPQHF
CDR3nt: TGTGCCAGCAGCCAAGTGGGGAGTGCGGGGGATCAGCCCCAGCATTTT

d_gene: -
abundance: -
j_gene: TRBJ2-1
v_gene: TRBV7-2
CDR3aa: CASSTSTGNEQFF
CDR3nt: TGTGCCAGCAGCACCTCTACAGGCAATGAGCAGTTCTTC

d_gene: TRBD2
abundance: -
j_gene: TRBJ2-1
v_gene: TRBV6-6
CDR3aa: CASSYAGVSYNEQFF
CDR3nt: TGTGCCAGCAGTTACGCGGGGGTCTCCTACAATGAGCAGTTCTTC

d_gene: -
abundance: -
j_gene: TRBJ2-2
v_gene: TRBV19
CDR3aa: CASSILLFVGELFF
CDR3nt: TGTGCCAGTAGTATCCTTCTCTTTGTCGGGGAGCTGTTTTTT

d_gene: TRBD2
abundance: -
j_gene: TRBJ2-2
v_gene: TRBV10-2
CDR3aa: CASSESPPFWGGGAIDTGELFF
CDR3nt: TGCGCCAGCAGTGAGTCGCCGCCTTTCTGGGGCGGGGGGGCGATTGACACCGGGGAGCTGTTTTTT

d_gene: -
abundance: -
j_gene: TRBJ2-2
v_gene: TRBV6-1
CDR3aa: CAAQREPRDTGELFF
CDR3nt: TGTGCCGCCCAGAGGGAGCCGCGGGACACCGGGGAGCTGTTTTTT

d_gene: -
abundance: -
j_gene: TRBJ1-1
v_gene: TRBV5-1
CDR3aa: CASSWGGAGNTEAFF
CDR3nt: TGCGCCAGCAGCTGGGGGGGGGCAGGAAACACTGAAGCTTTCTTT

d_gene: -
abundance: -
j_gene: TRBJ1-2
v_gene: TRBV19
CDR3aa: CASSMRNYGYTF
CDR3nt: TGTGCCAGTAGTATGAGGAACTATGGCTACACCTTC

d_gene: TRBD1
abundance: once
j_gene: TRBJ1-6
v_gene: TRBV5-6
CDR3aa: CASSTGGRFYNSPLHF
CDR3nt: TGTGCCAGCAGTACAGGGGGAAGGTTCTATAATTCACCCCTCCACTTT

d_gene: -
abundance: -
j_gene: TRBJ1-2
v_gene: TRBV6-5
CDR3aa: CASSVAGGGYTF
CDR3nt: TGTGCCAGCAGTGTGGCAGGAGGTGGCTACACCTTC

d_gene: -
abundance: -
j_gene: TRBJ1-5
v_gene: TRBV5-1
CDR3aa: CASSPFAGSGQPQHF
CDR3nt: TGCGCCAGCAGCCCTTTTGCGGGTTCGGGCCAGCCCCAGCATTTT

d_gene: -
abundance: -
j_gene: TRBJ1-2
v_gene: TRBV6-6
CDR3aa: CASTPGGANYGYTF
CDR3nt: TGTGCCAGCACCCCGGGGGGAGCTAACTATGGCTACACCTTC

d_gene: -
abundance: once
j_gene: TRBJ1-3
v_gene: TRBV9
CDR3aa: CASSVFGQAGNTIYF
CDR3nt: TGTGCCAGCAGCGTTTTTGGGCAGGCTGGAAACACCATATATTTT

d_gene: -
abundance: -
j_gene: TRBJ1-1
v_gene: TRBV5-1
CDR3aa: CASSLGLNTEAFF
CDR3nt: TGCGCCAGCAGCTTGGGACTAAACACTGAAGCTTTCTTT

d_gene: -
abundance: -
j_gene: TRBJ1-5
v_gene: TRBV15
CDR3aa: CATSRASDTSNQPQHF
CDR3nt: TGTGCCACCAGCAGAGCCTCCGACACTAGCAATCAGCCCCAGCATTTT

d_gene: -
abundance: once
j_gene: TRBJ2-3
v_gene: TRBV2
CDR3aa: CASRVRDADTQYF
CDR3nt: TGTGCCAGCAGGGTCAGGGATGCGGATACGCAGTATTTT

d_gene: TRBD1
abundance: -
j_gene: TRBJ2-5
v_gene: TRBV7-8
CDR3aa: CASSSSTGRRETQYF
CDR3nt: TGTGCCAGCAGCTCTTCGACAGGGAGAAGAGAGACCCAGTACTTC

d_gene: -
abundance: -
j_gene: TRBJ2-7
v_gene: TRBV25-1
CDR3aa: CASRTEAYEQYF
CDR3nt: TGTGCCAGCAGGACGGAGGCCTACGAGCAGTACTTC

d_gene: -
abundance: once
j_gene: TRBJ2-3
v_gene: TRBV5-4
CDR3aa: CASSAGFRSTDTQYF
CDR3nt: TGTGCCAGCAGCGCAGGGTTTAGAAGCACAGATACGCAGTATTTT

d_gene: TRBD1
abundance: -
j_gene: TRBJ2-3
v_gene: TRBV6-6
CDR3aa: CASSPPGGDTQYF
CDR3nt: TGTGCCAGCAGTCCCCCAGGGGGAGATACGCAGTATTTT

d_gene: -
abundance: once
j_gene: TRBJ1-1
v_gene: TRBV18
CDR3aa: CASSPATEAFF
CDR3nt: TGTGCCAGCTCACCGGCCACTGAAGCTTTCTTT